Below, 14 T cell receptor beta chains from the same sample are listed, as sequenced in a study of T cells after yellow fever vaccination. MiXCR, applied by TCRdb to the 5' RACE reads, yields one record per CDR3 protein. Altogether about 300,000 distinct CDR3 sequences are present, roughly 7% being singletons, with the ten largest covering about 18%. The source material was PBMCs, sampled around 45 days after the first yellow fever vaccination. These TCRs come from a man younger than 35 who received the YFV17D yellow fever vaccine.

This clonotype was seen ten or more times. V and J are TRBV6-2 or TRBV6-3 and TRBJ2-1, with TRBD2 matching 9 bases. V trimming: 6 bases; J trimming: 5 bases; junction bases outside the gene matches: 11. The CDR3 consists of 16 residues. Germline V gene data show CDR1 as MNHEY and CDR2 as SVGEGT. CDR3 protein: CASSLLSSGVHNEQFF. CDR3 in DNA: TGTGCCAGCAGCCTCCTCTCTAGCGGGGTCCACAATGAGCAGTTCTTC.

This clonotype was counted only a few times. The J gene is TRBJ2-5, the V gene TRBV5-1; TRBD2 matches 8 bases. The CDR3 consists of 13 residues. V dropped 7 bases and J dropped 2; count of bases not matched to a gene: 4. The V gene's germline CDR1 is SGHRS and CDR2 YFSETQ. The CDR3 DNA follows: TGCGCCAGCTCGGGGGGGGTACAAGAGACCCAGTACTTC. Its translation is CASSGGVQETQYF.

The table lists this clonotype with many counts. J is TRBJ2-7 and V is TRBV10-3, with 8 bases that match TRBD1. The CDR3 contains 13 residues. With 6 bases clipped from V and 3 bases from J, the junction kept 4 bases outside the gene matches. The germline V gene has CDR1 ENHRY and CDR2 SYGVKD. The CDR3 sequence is CAISRQGYYEQYF. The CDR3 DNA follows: TGTGCCATCAGCCGACAGGGGTACTACGAGCAGTACTTC.

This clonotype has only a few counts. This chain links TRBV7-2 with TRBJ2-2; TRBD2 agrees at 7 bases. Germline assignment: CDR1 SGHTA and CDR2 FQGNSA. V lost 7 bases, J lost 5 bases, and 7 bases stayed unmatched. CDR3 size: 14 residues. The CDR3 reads CASTRLADTGELFF. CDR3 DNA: TGTGCCAGCACTAGGCTAGCGGATACCGGGGAGCTGTTTTTT. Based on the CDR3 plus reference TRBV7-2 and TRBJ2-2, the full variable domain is GAGVSQSPSNKVTEKGKDVELRCDPISGHTALYWYRQSLGQGLEFLIYFQGNSAPDKSGLPSDRFSAERTGGSVSTLTIQRTQQEDSAVYLCASTRLADTGELFFGEGSRLTVL.

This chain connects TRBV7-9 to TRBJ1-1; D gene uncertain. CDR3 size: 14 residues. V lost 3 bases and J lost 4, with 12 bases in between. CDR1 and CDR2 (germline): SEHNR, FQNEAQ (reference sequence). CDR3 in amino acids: CASSFAQEGTEAFF. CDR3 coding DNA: TGTGCCAGCAGCTTTGCGCAGGAGGGCACTGAAGCTTTCTTT.

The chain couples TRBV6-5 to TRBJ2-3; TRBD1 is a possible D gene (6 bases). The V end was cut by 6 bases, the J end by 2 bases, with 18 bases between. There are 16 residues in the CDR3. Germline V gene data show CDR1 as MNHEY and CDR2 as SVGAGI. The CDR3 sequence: CASRRKPGVITDTQYF. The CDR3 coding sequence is TGTGCCAGCAGGCGAAAGCCAGGGGTCATCACAGATACGCAGTATTTT.

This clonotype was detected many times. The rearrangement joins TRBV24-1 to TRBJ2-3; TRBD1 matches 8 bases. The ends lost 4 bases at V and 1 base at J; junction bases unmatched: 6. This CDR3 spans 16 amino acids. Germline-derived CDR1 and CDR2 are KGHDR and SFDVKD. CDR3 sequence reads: CATSDSDRGGTDTQYF. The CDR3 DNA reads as TGTGCCACCAGTGACTCCGACAGGGGAGGCACAGATACGCAGTATTTT.

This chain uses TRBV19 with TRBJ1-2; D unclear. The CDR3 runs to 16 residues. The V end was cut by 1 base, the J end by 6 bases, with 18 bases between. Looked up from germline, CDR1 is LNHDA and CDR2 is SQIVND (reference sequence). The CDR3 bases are TGTGCCAGTAGTATAGTTCGAACCAGGCAGCACGATGGCTACACCTTC. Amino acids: CASSIVRTRQHDGYTF.

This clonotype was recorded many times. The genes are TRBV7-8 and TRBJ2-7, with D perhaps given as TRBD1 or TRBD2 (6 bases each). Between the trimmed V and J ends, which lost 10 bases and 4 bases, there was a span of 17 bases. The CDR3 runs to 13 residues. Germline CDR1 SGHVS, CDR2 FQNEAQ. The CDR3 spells CATSLQGGYEQYF. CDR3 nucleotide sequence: TGTGCCACCTCCCTACAGGGAGGATACGAGCAGTACTTC. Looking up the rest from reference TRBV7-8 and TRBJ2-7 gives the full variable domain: GAGVSQSPRYKVAKRGQDVALRCDPISGHVSLFWYQQALGQGPEFLTYFQNEAQLDKSGLPSDRFFAERPEGSVSTLKIQRTQQEDSAVYLCATSLQGGYEQYFGPGTRLTVT.

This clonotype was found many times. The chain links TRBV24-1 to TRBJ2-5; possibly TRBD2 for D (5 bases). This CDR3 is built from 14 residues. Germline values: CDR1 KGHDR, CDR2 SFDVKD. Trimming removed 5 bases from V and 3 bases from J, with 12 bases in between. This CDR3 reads CATSATTLEETQYF. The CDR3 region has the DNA TGTGCCACCAGTGCCACAACACTAGAAGAGACCCAGTACTTC.

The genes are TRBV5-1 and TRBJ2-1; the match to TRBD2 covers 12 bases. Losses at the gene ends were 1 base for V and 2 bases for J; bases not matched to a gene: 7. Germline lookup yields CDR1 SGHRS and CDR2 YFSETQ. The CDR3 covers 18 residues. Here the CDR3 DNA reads TGCGCCAGCAGCTTGTTTCTAGCGGGGGGGCTCCCCTACAATGAGCAGTTCTTC. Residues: CASSLFLAGGLPYNEQFF.

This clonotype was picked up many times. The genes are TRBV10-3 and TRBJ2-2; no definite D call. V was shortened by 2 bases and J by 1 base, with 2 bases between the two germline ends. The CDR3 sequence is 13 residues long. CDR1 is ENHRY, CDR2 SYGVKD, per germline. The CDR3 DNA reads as TGTGCCATCAGTGAGGGGAACACCGGGGAGCTGTTTTTT. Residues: CAISEGNTGELFF.

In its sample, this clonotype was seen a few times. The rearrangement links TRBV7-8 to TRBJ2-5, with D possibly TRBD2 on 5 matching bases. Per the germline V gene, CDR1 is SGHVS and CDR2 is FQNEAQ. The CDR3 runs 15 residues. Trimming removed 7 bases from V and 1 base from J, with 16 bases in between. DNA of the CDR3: TGTGCCAGCACGGTAGAGCGGCCAACCCAAGAGACCCAGTACTTC. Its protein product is CASTVERPTQETQYF.

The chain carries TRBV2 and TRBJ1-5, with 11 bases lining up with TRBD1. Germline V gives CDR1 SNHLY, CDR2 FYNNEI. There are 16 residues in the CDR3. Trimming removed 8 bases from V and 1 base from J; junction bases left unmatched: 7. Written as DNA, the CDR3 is TGTGCCAGCGGACAGGGGGCCGGTAGAAGCAATCAGCCCCAGCATTTT. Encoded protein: CASGQGAGRSNQPQHF.